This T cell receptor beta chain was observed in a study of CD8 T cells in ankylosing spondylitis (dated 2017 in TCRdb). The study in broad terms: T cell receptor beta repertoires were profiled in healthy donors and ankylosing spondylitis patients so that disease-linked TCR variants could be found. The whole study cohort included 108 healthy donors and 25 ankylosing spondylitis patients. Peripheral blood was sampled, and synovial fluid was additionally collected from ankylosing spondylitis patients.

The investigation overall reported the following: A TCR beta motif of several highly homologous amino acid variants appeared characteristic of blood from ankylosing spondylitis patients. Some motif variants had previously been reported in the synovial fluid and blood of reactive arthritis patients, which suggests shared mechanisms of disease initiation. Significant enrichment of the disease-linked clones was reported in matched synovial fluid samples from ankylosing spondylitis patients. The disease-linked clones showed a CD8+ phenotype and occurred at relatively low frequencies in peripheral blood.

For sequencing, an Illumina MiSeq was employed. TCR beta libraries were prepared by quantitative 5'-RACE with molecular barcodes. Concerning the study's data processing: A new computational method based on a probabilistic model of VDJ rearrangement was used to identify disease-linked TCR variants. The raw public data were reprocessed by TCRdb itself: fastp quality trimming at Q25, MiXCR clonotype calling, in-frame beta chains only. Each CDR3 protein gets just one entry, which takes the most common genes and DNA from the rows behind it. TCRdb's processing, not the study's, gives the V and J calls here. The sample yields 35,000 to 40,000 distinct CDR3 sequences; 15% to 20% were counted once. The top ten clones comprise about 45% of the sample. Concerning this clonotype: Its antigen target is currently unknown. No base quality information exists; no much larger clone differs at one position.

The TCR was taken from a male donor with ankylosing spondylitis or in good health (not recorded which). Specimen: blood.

The encoded CDR3 is CASSFPTGGEGEKLFF. The nucleotides are TGTGCCAGCAGTTTCCCCACAGGGGGGGAAGGTGAAAAACTGTTTTTT. The sequence joins TRBV28 to TRBJ1-4, and 8 junction bases match TRBD1. After removal of 3 bases from V and 7 bases from J, the junction retains 10 bases not matched to a gene. From cysteine to phenylalanine, the CDR3 is 16 amino acids long. Only the CDR3 part of the read is kept: 48 bases, read in frame from the first base. CDR1 and CDR2, per the germline V gene, are MDHEN and SYDVKM.